This T cell receptor beta chain was obtained from a study of blood T cell repertoires in COVID-19. This clone came up once. V was pared by 6 bases and J by 5 bases, with 9 bases of the junction left unmatched. Per the germline V gene, CDR1 is LNHDA and CDR2 is SQIVND (reference sequence). This CDR3 region has 14 residues. Measured with immunoSEQ multiplex PCR; TCRdb has only the in-frame clones, and not every one. The sample contains fewer than 250,000 clones, around 90% of which appear only once. In terms of age and location, participants ranged from roughly 18 to 90 years and lived in about 25 US areas.

The TCR originated in a young woman who had recovered from COVID-19. What was sequenced was PBMCs or T cells enriched from blood (not recorded which). V and J are TRBV19 and TRBJ2-5; TRBD1 aligns across 7 bases. The CDR3 loop is CASSTTGRWETQYF. The DNA of the CDR3 is TGTGCCAGTAGCACGACAGGGCGTTGGGAGACCCAGTACTTC.